This T cell receptor beta chain emerged from a study of blood T cells in healthy people across ages. Study as a whole: About one barcoded beta molecule per two T cells was captured by template switching. Findings and limits, study-wide: Roughly linear declines in TCR beta diversity per million T cells occurred with age. Both higher diversity and more naive CD4+ cells marked long-lived donors when set against aged donors.

CDR1 and CDR2 from the germline V gene are SGHTA and FQGNSA. CDR3 length: 13 residues. The V gene lost 6 bases and the J gene lost 5 bases, with 13 bases spanning the gap. Using a J-beta primer mix together with a sample-barcoded 5' primer, a second PCR was run for about 6 to 11 cycles. Carrying 12 random nucleotides, a template-switch adaptor labeled each individual cDNA molecule. From the 5' RACE reads, TCRdb called clonotypes with MiXCR, one entry per CDR3 protein. The data contain more than 550,000 distinct CDR3 sequences, approximately 21% of them singletons. This clonotype appeared many times. Antigen unknown.

The V call is TRBV7-2, the J call TRBJ1-1; perhaps TRBD1 as D (5 bases). This clonotype was obtained from a man aged 70-80 years in good health. Sequencing was carried out using blood. The DNA for the CDR3 is TGTGCCAGCAGTTTAATGGGGGGAACTGAAGCTTTCTTT. It is translated as CASSLMGGTEAFF.